This T cell receptor (beta chain) stems from a study of beta chain features in type 1 diabetes (dated by TCRdb to the late 2010s). For the study in its entirety: No differences in mean age, gender distribution, total cell number or subset yield were found between patients and healthy donors. A total of approximately 99,000,000 sorted cells were examined across all samples, and RNA yield correlated strongly with the number of cells per subset. In the study, TCRB repertoires of sorted circulating CD4+ T cell subsets from recently diagnosed type 1 diabetes patients were compared with those of matched healthy donors. Regulatory and stem cell-like memory subsets were obtained from only 8 patients and roughly eight healthy donors, while naive and central memory subsets were obtained from all 30 or so donors. The paper's findings and limits, for the study overall: Sequencing cDNA rather than genomic DNA could over-represent highly expressing activated cells, although activation and CD3 levels did not differ between groups. At VDJ recombination sites, patients with type 1 diabetes made fewer insertions and deleted more nucleotides, a pattern implying thymic rearrangement abnormalities. HLA sub-analyses involved small numbers of individuals, so any influence of HLA type on TCRB rearrangement remained unresolved. A moderate but significant shortening of TCRB CDR3 length was observed in type 1 diabetes patients in all four CD4+ subsets. Shorter templates might have been favored by PCR, but patient and control samples were amplified and corrected together, so both groups would have been affected equally by any skew. Naive, central memory and regulatory TCRB repertoires appeared more similar among patients than among healthy donors.

Trimming accounts for 5 bases at V and 5 bases at J, while the number of junction bases matched to no gene is 7. There are 14 amino acids in the CDR3, from cysteine to phenylalanine inclusive. The retained sequence is limited to the CDR3, 42 bases, with the frame set at the first base. The germline V gene sets CDR1 to SGHTA and CDR2 to FQGNSA. Each donor gave one peripheral blood draw, roughly 110 mL on average, collected into heparinised tubes. A BD FACSAria II was used to sort naive, central memory, regulatory and stem cell-like memory CD4+ T cells with a panel that included CD45RO, CCR7, CD25, CD127, CD95 and CD27. Purity was above 98% for every sorted population. Right away, PBMCs were isolated by Lymphoprep density gradient centrifugation and were stained directly, with no culture step. So that batch effects would be minimized, each experiment stained and sorted samples in pairs, pairing one healthy donor with one patient.

The entire amount of isolated RNA was reverse transcribed using the High Capacity cDNA Reverse Transcription Kit, so the sequenced TCRB transcripts were expressed ones. Deep immunoSEQ sequencing was applied to naive, central memory and regulatory T cell samples, giving an average of roughly 3.5 million total reads per sample. Sorted cells were lysed in RLT buffer, and RNA was extracted using DNase-treated RNeasy Micro or Mini kits according to cell number. To prevent cross-contamination, each cell subset was processed individually, whereas patient and healthy donor samples were processed jointly. The immunoSEQ multiplex PCR was used to amplify TCRB sequences from cDNA, generating 87-bp fragments that spanned the CDR3 region. Sequencing of the amplicons was done on the Illumina HiSeq platform. Turning to the authors' computational methods: PCR bias was computationally corrected using synthetic template baselines, reads within Hamming distance 2 were collapsed, and singletons that could not be merged were discarded. Reads were aligned to IMGT to assign V, D and J genes, CDR3 length, and insertions or deletions at six rearrangement sites. Within each subset, clonotype counts were normalized to sorted cell number, after which true diversity and Gini coefficients were computed with the tcR R package. The overlap coefficient, calculated on TCRB nucleotide sequences, was used to quantify repertoire sharing. As a proxy for the pre-selection repertoire, out-of-frame TCRB sequences from naive cells were analyzed. The table was pulled from immuneACCESS by TCRdb, which kept in-frame rearrangements only. Such tables lose some clones; where checked, under half of the loss comes from unresolved V genes, and the rest has no known cause. Clone size and V and J calls were adopted from that table, with D and trimming inferred from the DNA. The sample yields roughly 450,000 clones; 10% to 12% were counted once. Around 0.05% of the sample rests with the top ten.

Points on this clone: There is no known antigen for this receptor. No much larger clone exists at a distance of one base, and base qualities are not known.

Sequencing was carried out using naive CD4+ T cells from blood. The label giving this sample's cell subset or site can be read as: true naive CD4+ T cells. The sequence came from a woman between 18 and 29 years old in good health. The sequence joins TRBV7-2 to TRBJ1-1; TRBD1 aligns with 8 central bases. The nucleotides read TGTGCCAGCAGCCCGAGGACAGGGCGTACTGAAGCTTTCTTT. Translated, this is CASSPRTGRTEAFF.